Detailed here is one T cell receptor beta chain. CDR1 is MNHEY and CDR2 is SMNVEV in the germline V gene (reference sequence). There are 13 residues in the CDR3. The V and J ends lost 8 bases and 4 bases, in that order; junction bases with no gene match: 7. The sample is drawn from a study of blood T cell repertoires in COVID-19. Study overall: Samples taken during acute and convalescent COVID-19 were collected in the United States, Italy and Spain.

Assay used: immunoSEQ multiplex PCR; TCRdb lists only in-frame clones, some missing. The table shows approximately 50,000 clones, with 70% to 85% occurring only once. The chain has TRBV27 and TRBJ1-1; TRBD1 matches at 7 bases. Sequencing was carried out using peripheral blood. The sequence was collected from a man aged 70-80 years with acute or convalescent COVID-19. As DNA, the CDR3 is TGTGCCAGCGCATCCGGACAGGCCACTGAAGCTTTCTTT. Its translation is CASASGQATEAFF.